Below, 21 T cell receptor beta chains from the same sample are listed, as sequenced in a study of T cells in Graves' hyperthyroidism and ophthalmopathy. Amplified TCR beta CDR3 regions came from RNA transcripts. First-round RT-PCR of the TCR CDR3 relied on the HTBI primer set. TCRdb passed the multiplex PCR reads through MiXCR, listing each CDR3 protein once. The repertoire holds about 620,000 distinct CDR3 sequences, roughly 17% seen once, with 3% to 4% in the top ten. The sample consisted of blood. Every receptor here comes from a woman in her twenties or thirties with Graves' hyperthyroidism.

The sample holds many counts of this clonotype. This sequence joins TRBV5-6 and TRBJ1-1, with a weak D call TRBD1 (6 bases). Trimming left V 5 bases short and J 11 bases short, with 16 bases between. The CDR3 is made up of 12 amino acids. The germline gives CDR1 SGHDT, CDR2 YYEEEE. CDR3 residues: CASSPIGQGAFF. The CDR3 DNA sequence: TGTGCCAGCAGTCCCATTGGCCAGGGGGCTTTCTTT. Filled out from reference TRBV5-6 and TRBJ1-1, the complete variable domain reads DAGVTQSPTHLIKTRGQQVTLRCSPKSGHDTVSWYQQALGQGPQFIFQYYEEEERQRGNFPDRFSGHQFPNYSSELNVNALLLGDSALYLCASSPIGQGAFFGQGTRLTVV.

The sample holds many counts of this clonotype. The chain links TRBV11-1 to TRBJ2-5, with 12 bases aligning to TRBD2. The CDR3 sequence is 15 residues long. V was pared by 3 bases and J by 3 bases, with 2 bases of the junction left unmatched. Germline CDR1 is SGHAT and CDR2 is FQDESV (reference sequence). The CDR3 is CASSLTSGGKETQYF. In DNA form, the CDR3 reads TGTGCCAGCAGCTTGACTAGCGGGGGTAAAGAGACCCAGTACTTC.

This clonotype was counted many times. V usage is TRBV27 and J usage is TRBJ2-7, with 8 bases aligning to TRBD1. The germline CDR1 and CDR2 sequences are MNHEY and SMNVEV (reference sequence). Unmatched junction bases numbered 13, after V lost 6 bases and J lost 6 bases. This CDR3 is 15 amino acids long. The CDR3: CASSSSRTGSGEQYF. The DNA of the CDR3 is TGTGCCAGCAGCTCATCTCGGACAGGGTCGGGCGAGCAGTACTTC.

This clonotype was seen many times. The gene calls are TRBV24-1 and TRBJ2-5; D perhaps matches TRBD1 (6 bases). V lost 1 base and J lost 7, with 12 bases in between. Germline CDR1 reads KGHDR; CDR2 reads SFDVKD. There are 14 residues in the CDR3. CDR3 loop: CATSDFGTCGTQYF. The CDR3 DNA reads as TGTGCCACCAGTGATTTCGGGACATGCGGGACCCAGTACTTC.

This clonotype has ten or more counts. The CDR3 reads CASTVIGEETQYF. In nucleotides, the CDR3 is TGTGCCAGCACCGTAATAGGGGAAGAGACCCAGTACTTC. V and J are TRBV7-9 and TRBJ2-5; a weak D match, TRBD1 (5 bases). CDR1 and CDR2 (germline): SEHNR, FQNEAQ (reference sequence). This CDR3 contains 13 residues. V was pared by 7 bases and J by 3 bases, with 12 bases between.

The chain recombines TRBV20-1 with TRBJ2-1, with a weak D call TRBD2 (7 bases). Between the trimmed V and J ends, which lost 0 bases and 12 bases, there was a span of 18 bases. Germline CDR1 DFQATT, CDR2 SNEGSKA (reference sequence). The CDR3 is 14 residues long. CDR3 region: CSARDDGGGSWQFF. The CDR3 DNA reads TGCAGTGCTAGAGATGACGGCGGGGGCTCCTGGCAGTTCTTC.

Concerning this clonotype itself: This clone may be a read error of a much larger clone one base away. The chain links TRBV27 to TRBJ2-7; D not resolved. Germline CDR1 and CDR2: MNHEY and SMNVEV (reference sequence). CDR3 size: 13 residues. Trimming took 6 bases from V and 2 from J, leaving 11 bases between them. The DNA for the CDR3 is TGTGCCAGCAGCCTCGTGGCACCCTACGAGCAGTACTTC. Translation: CASSLVAPYEQYF.

This clonotype was observed a handful of times. The gene calls are TRBV9 and TRBJ2-7; D could derive from TRBD1 or TRBD2 (5 bases each). Germline V gives CDR1 SGDLS, CDR2 YYNGEE. Trimming took 0 bases from V and 0 from J, leaving 10 bases between them. The CDR3 totals 15 residues. CDR3 DNA: TGTGCCAGCAGCGTAGAGGGACGGAGCTCCTACGAGCAGTACTTC. As protein: CASSVEGRSSYEQYF.

The gene calls are TRBV6-1 and TRBJ1-1, with 7 bases that match TRBD1. Per the germline V gene, CDR1 is MNHNS and CDR2 is SASEGT. The CDR3 extends over 14 amino acids. The junction had 10 bases not matched to a gene; V was cut back by 5 bases and J by 7 bases. The CDR3 is CASSSKIQGSEAFF. CDR3 in DNA: TGTGCCAGCAGTTCAAAAATACAGGGGAGTGAAGCTTTCTTT.

This clonotype has a handful of counts. V usage is TRBV20-1 and J usage is TRBJ1-1; no definite D call. This CDR3 is 14 amino acids long. CDR1 and CDR2 from the germline V gene are DFQATT and SNEGSKA (reference sequence). V lost 0 bases, J lost 1 base, and 9 bases lay in between. DNA for the CDR3: TGCAGTGCTAGAGATAGGGTGTCGAACACTGAAGCTTTCTTT. This encodes CSARDRVSNTEAFF.

The sample holds many counts of this clonotype. The rearrangement links TRBV12-3 or TRBV12-4 to TRBJ1-1, with 8 bases matching TRBD1. CDR3 length: 15 residues. V dropped 3 bases and J dropped 0; count of bases not matched to a gene: 3. In DNA, the CDR3 is TGTGCCAGCAGTTTTAAGACAGGGGTGAACACTGAAGCTTTCTTT. Encoded protein: CASSFKTGVNTEAFF.

The CDR3 spells CSARGGPGNTIYF. CDR3 DNA sequence: TGCAGTGCTAGAGGGGGGCCTGGAAACACCATATATTTT. The genes are TRBV20-1 and TRBJ1-3, with TRBD1 as a possible D gene (6 bases). The CDR3 is 13 amino acids. CDR1 is DFQATT and CDR2 is SNEGSKA in the germline V gene (reference sequence). V gave up 1 base and J gave up 2 bases, with 6 bases separating them.

Regarding this clonotype: Given a much more abundant clone one base away, this may be a read error. This chain uses TRBV29-1 with TRBJ2-1; possibly TRBD1 for D (5 bases). From germline, CDR1 is SQVTM and CDR2 ANQGSEA. This CDR3 region has 14 residues. The ends were cut back, 6 bases at V and 6 bases at J, with 18 bases in the middle. CDR3 protein: CSVPGRDFINEQFF. Here the CDR3 DNA reads TGCAGCGTCCCGGGCAGGGATTTCATCAATGAGCAGTTCTTC.

This clonotype was seen more than once but under ten times. This chain uses TRBV5-6 with TRBJ1-1; TRBD1 matches 8 bases. In germline, CDR1 is SGHDT, CDR2 YYEEEE. The J segment lost 4 bases and the V segment lost 3 bases, leaving 8 bases of the junction unmatched. This CDR3 has 15 residues. CDR3: CASSWWTGIPTEAFF. The DNA of the CDR3 is TGTGCCAGCAGCTGGTGGACAGGGATACCCACTGAAGCTTTCTTT.

J is TRBJ1-1 and V is TRBV9, with a possible D match to TRBD1 (5 bases). This CDR3 is built from 14 residues. V was trimmed by 3 bases and J by 7 bases, leaving 16 bases between them. Per the germline V gene, CDR1 is SGDLS and CDR2 is YYNGEE. CDR3 sequence: CASSGKGLGDEAFF. The CDR3 coding sequence is TGTGCCAGCAGCGGGAAGGGGCTGGGGGATGAAGCTTTCTTT.

This clonotype was recorded a few times. The V gene is TRBV28, the J gene TRBJ2-7; 10 bases map to TRBD2. Per the germline V gene, CDR1 is MDHEN and CDR2 is SYDVKM. The J segment lost 2 bases and the V segment lost 4 bases, leaving 14 bases of the junction unmatched. The CDR3 spans 18 residues. CDR3 loop: CASSSDLLAGESPYEQYF. The CDR3 DNA is TGTGCCAGCAGTTCCGATTTGCTAGCGGGAGAGTCCCCCTACGAGCAGTACTTC.

As regards this clonotype: One end of the junction is discordant with germline, which a read error may explain. The chain recombines TRBV11-1 with TRBJ1-5; perhaps TRBD1 as D (5 bases). Germline CDR1 and CDR2: SGHAT and FQDESV (reference sequence). CDR3 length: 13 residues. In DNA form, the CDR3 reads TGTGCCAGCAGTCGGGGGAACAATCAGCCCCGGCATTTT. Translated: CASSRGNNQPRHF.

Many counts were recorded for this clonotype. The chain has TRBV5-1 and TRBJ1-1; D remains unclear. Germline values: CDR1 SGHRS, CDR2 YFSETQ. The V and J ends lost 5 bases and 3 bases respectively, with 23 bases between them. CDR3 length: 17 amino acids. DNA of the CDR3: TGCGCCAGCAGTGAGGGTAGCTGGGCGGGTTTGGACACTGAAGCTTTCTTT. The encoded protein is CASSEGSWAGLDTEAFF. Using reference TRBV5-1 and TRBJ1-1 for the parts outside the CDR3, the full variable domain is KAGVTQTPRYLIKTRGQQVTLSCSPISGHRSVSWYQQTPGQGLQFLFEYFSETQRNKGNFPGRFSGRQFSNSRSEMNVSTLELGDSALYLCASSEGSWAGLDTEAFFGQGTRLTVV.

This clonotype was counted ten times or more. This chain joins TRBV28 and TRBJ2-7; D might be TRBD2 (5 bases). Deletions cut 6 bases from V and 0 bases from J, with 18 bases between. The germline gives CDR1 MDHEN, CDR2 SYDVKM. CDR3 size: 16 residues. The CDR3 protein is CASRPPPGVSSYEQYF. The CDR3 DNA reads TGTGCCAGCAGGCCCCCCCCCGGGGTAAGCTCCTACGAGCAGTACTTC.

This clonotype was detected ten times or more. This rearrangement joins TRBV28 to TRBJ1-2; D not resolved. V lost 4 bases to trimming and J lost 0 bases, with 9 bases between them. This CDR3 region has 14 residues. CDR1 MDHEN and CDR2 SYDVKM come from the germline V gene. CDR3 in DNA: TGTGCCAGCAGTTCCAGTTCCTCTAACTATGGCTACACCTTC. The encoded protein is CASSSSSSNYGYTF.

This clonotype was observed at least ten times. The chain carries TRBV6-2 or TRBV6-3 and TRBJ2-7, with 11 positions matching TRBD1. Germline V gene lookup returns CDR1 MNHEY and CDR2 SVGEGT. The V segment lost 2 bases and the J segment 6 bases; nucleotides outside the gene matches: 6. This CDR3 region has 15 residues. CDR3 nucleotides: TGTGCCAGCAGTTACGGCGGGACAGGGGGTTTCGAGCAGTACTTC. Its translation is CASSYGGTGGFEQYF.